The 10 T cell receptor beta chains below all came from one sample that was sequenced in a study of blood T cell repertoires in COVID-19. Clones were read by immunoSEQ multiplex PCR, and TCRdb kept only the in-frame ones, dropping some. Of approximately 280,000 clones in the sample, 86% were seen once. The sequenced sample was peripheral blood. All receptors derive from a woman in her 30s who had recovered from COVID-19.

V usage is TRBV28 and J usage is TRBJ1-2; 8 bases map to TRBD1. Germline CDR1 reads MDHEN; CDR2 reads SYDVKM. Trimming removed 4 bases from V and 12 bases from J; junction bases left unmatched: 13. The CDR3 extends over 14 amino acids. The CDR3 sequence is CASSSRTGQTEDTF. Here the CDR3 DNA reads TGTGCCAGCAGTTCCCGGACAGGGCAGACTGAGGACACCTTC.

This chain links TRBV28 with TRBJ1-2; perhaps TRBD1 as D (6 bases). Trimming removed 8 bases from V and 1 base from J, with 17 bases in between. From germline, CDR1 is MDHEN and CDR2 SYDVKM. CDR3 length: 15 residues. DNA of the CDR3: TGTGCCAGCGGCCCCCCGGGACACAGTAACTATGGCTACACCTTC. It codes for CASGPPGHSNYGYTF.

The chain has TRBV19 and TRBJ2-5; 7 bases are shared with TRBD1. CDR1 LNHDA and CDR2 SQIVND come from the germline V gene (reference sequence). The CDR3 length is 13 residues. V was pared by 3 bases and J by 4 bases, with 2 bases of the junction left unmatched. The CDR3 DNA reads TGTGCCAGTAGTATCAACAGGGGAGAGACCCAGTACTTC. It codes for CASSINRGETQYF.

CDR3 nucleotides: TGCGCCAGCAGCCAGATAGACTCCGGGACAGGGGGGATGGAGCTCTATGGCTACACCTTC. Translating gives CASSQIDSGTGGMELYGYTF. This chain joins TRBV4-1 and TRBJ1-2; TRBD1 agrees at 11 bases. This CDR3 is 20 amino acids long. V gave up 3 bases and J gave up 4 bases; unmatched junction bases: 19. The germline V gene has CDR1 MGHRA and CDR2 YSYEKL.

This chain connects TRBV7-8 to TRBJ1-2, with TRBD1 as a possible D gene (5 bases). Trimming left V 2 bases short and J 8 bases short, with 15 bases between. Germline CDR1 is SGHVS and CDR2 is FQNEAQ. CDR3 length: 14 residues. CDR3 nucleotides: TGTGCCAGCAGCTTAACGAGTAGGGGAAAGGGCTACACCTTC. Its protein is CASSLTSRGKGYTF.

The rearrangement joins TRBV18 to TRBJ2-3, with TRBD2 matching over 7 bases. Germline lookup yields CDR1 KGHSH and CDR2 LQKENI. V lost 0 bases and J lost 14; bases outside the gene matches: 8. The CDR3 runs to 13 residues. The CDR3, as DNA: TGTGCCAGCTCACCACCTGTTGGCGGGAGTTTGTATTTT. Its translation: CASSPPVGGSLYF.

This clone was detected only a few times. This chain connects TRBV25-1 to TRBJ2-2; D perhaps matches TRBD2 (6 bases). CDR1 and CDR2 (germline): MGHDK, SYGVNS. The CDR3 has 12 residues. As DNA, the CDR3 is TGTGTGTCGGGGGACGACACCGGGGAGCTGTTTTTT. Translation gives CVSGDDTGELFF.

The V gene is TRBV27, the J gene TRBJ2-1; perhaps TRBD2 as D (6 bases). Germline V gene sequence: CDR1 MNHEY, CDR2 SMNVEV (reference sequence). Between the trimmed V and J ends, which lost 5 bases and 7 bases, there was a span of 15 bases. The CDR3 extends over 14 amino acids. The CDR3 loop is CASSQRGIINEQFF. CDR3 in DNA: TGTGCCAGCAGTCAACGGGGGATAATTAATGAGCAGTTCTTC.

This CDR3 reads CASSLEQVVNPEAFF. The DNA for the CDR3 is TGCGCCAGCAGCTTGGAACAGGTCGTTAACCCTGAAGCTTTCTTT. V and J are TRBV5-1 and TRBJ1-1; tentatively, D is TRBD1 (5 bases). Between the trimmed V and J ends, which lost 0 bases and 6 bases, there was a span of 15 bases. The CDR3 is 15 amino acids. CDR1 is SGHRS and CDR2 is YFSETQ in the germline V gene.

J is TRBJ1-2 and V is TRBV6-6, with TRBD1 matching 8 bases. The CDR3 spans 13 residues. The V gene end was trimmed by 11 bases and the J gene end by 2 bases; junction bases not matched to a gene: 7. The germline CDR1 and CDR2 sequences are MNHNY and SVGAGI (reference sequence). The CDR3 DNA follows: TGTGCCGCAAACCGGGACAGGAACTATGGCTACACCTTC. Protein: CAANRDRNYGYTF.